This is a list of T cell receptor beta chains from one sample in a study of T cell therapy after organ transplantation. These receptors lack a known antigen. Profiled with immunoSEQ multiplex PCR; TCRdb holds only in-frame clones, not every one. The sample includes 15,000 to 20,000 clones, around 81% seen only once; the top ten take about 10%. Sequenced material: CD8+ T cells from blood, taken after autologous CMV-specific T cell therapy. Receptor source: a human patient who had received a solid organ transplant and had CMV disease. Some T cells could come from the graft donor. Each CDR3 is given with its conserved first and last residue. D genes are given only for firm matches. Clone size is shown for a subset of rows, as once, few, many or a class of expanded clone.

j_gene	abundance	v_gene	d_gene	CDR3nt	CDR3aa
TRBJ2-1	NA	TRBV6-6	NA	TGTGCCAGCAGTTACTCGACCAGGGGGGTTCGAAATGAGCAGTTCTTC	CASSYSTRGVRNEQFF
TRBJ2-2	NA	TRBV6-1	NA	TGTGCCAGCAGTGAACCGAACACCGGGGAGCTGTTTTTT	CASSEPNTGELFF
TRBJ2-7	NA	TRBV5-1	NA	TGCGCCAGCACCCTGTTCGGGACGGATGCCTACGAGCAGTACTTC	CASTLFGTDAYEQYF
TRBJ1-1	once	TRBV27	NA	TGTGCCAGCAGCCGTGGGAACACTGAAGCTTTCTTT	CASSRGNTEAFF
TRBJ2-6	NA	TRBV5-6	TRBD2	TGTGCCAGCAGCTTAGCGGGGAGGACTGGGGCCAACGTCCTGACTTTC	CASSLAGRTGANVLTF
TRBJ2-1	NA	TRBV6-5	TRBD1	TGTGCCAGCAGTTACCCTGGACAGGGCAATGAGCAGTTCTTC	CASSYPGQGNEQFF
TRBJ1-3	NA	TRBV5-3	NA	TGTGCCAGAAGCTCAATAAACTCGGACAGAACAAACACCATATATTTT	CARSSINSDRTNTIYF
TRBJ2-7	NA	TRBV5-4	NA	TGTGCCAGCAAGGACGGGGGCTACTACGAGCAGTACTTC	CASKDGGYYEQYF
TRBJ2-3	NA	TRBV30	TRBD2	TGTGCCTGTCTAAACCCCCTCTTTAGCGGGGGCGATACGCAGTATTTT	CACLNPLFSGGDTQYF
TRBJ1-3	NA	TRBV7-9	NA	TGTGCCAGCAGCTTAGTGGGACGGCGCTCTGGAAACACCATATATTTT	CASSLVGRRSGNTIYF
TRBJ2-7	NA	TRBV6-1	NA	TGTGCCAGCAGTGGGGACCTAACTAGAGGAACCTTCTACGAGCAGTACTTC	CASSGDLTRGTFYEQYF
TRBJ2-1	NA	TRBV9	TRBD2	TGTGCCAGCAGCGAACTTAGCGGGGGGCAGTACAATGAGCAGTTCTTC	CASSELSGGQYNEQFF
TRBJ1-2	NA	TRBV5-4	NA	TGTGCCAGCACCCTGGGGGGGTTCGGCTACACCTTC	CASTLGGFGYTF
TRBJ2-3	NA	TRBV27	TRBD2	TGTGCCAGCAGTTTCAACGGACTAGCGGGAGGTCGCGATACGCAGTATTTT	CASSFNGLAGGRDTQYF
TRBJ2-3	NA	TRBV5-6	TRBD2	TGTGCCAGCAGCTTTACGGGAGGGCCCACAGATACGCAGTATTTT	CASSFTGGPTDTQYF
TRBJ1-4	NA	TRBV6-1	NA	TGTGCCAGCGAGTCCGAAAAACTGTTTTTT	CASESEKLFF
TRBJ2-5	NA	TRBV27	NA	TGTGCCAGCAGTTCCCCGACAGGACCCATCCCGTACCAAGAGACCCAGTACTTC	CASSSPTGPIPYQETQYF
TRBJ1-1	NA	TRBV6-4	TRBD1	TGTGCCAGCAGTTCAGGGGGTACTGAAGCTTTCTTT	CASSSGGTEAFF
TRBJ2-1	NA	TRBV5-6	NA	TGTGCCAGCAGCTTGGCTTTAGGGGGGGCTTGGAATGAGCAGTTCTTC	CASSLALGGAWNEQFF
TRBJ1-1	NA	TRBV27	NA	TGTGCCAGCAGTACGGGACCGAATGAAGCTTTCTTT	CASSTGPNEAFF
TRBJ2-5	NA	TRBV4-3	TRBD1	TGCGCCAGCAGCCAAGGGACAGGAGAAGTGCAGTACTTC	CASSQGTGEVQYF
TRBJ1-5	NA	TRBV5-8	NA	TGTGCCAGCAGCCTTACAGTGACTCAGCCCCAGCATTTT	CASSLTVTQPQHF
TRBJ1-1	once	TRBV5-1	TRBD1	TGCGCCAGCAGCCCTTTGACAGGGGTTATTAACACTGAAGCTTTCTTT	CASSPLTGVINTEAFF
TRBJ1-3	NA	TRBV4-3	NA	TGCGCCAGCAGCCAAGTGCTACACTCTGGAAACACCATATATTTT	CASSQVLHSGNTIYF
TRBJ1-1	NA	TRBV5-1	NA	TGCGCCAGCAGCTTGGCCGGCAGGAACACTGAAGCTTTCTTT	CASSLAGRNTEAFF
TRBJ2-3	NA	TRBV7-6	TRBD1	TGTGCCAGCAGCGTGGCGGACAGGGGGATAGATACGCAGTATTTT	CASSVADRGIDTQYF
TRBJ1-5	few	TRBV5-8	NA	TGTGCCAGCAGCTTACAGGGATTTAGCAATCAGCCCCAGCATTTT	CASSLQGFSNQPQHF
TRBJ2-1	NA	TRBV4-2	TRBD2	TGTGCCAGCAGCGTCGGGCGGGGGGTATTCAATGAGCAGTTCTTC	CASSVGRGVFNEQFF
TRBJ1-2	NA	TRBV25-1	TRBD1	TGTGCCAGCTGGACAGGGCATGGCTACACCTTC	CASWTGHGYTF
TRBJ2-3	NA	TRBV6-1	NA	TGTGCCAGCGGCACCGGGACTGGGACAGATACGCAGTATTTT	CASGTGTGTDTQYF
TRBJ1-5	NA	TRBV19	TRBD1	TGTGCCAGTAGTATCTACCCAGGGGGCAGTCAGCCCCAGCATTTT	CASSIYPGGSQPQHF
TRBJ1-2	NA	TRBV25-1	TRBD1	TGTGCCAGCGCCCGCCAAGGGACAGGGGACCTCTATGGCTACACCTTC	CASARQGTGDLYGYTF
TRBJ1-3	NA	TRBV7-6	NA	TGTGCCAGCAGCATCGCAGGGGATGGAAACACCATATATTTT	CASSIAGDGNTIYF
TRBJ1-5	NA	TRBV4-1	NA	TGCGCCAGCAGCCAAGATGTAATTAGCAATCAGCCCCAGCATTTT	CASSQDVISNQPQHF
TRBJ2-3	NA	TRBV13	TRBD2	TGTGCCAGCAGCCTAGCAAAAGCGGGGGGGCATGAAGATACGCAGTATTTT	CASSLAKAGGHEDTQYF
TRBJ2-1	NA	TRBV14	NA	TGTGCCAGCAGCCAAGAAATAGCCGAGCAGTTCTTC	CASSQEIAEQFF
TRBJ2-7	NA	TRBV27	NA	TGTGCCAGCGGAGTCACCTACGAGCAGTACTTC	CASGVTYEQYF
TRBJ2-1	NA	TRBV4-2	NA	TGTGCCAGCAGCCGAGGGCAGGGGTTTTACAATGAGCAGTTCTTC	CASSRGQGFYNEQFF
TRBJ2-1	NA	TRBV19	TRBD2	TGTGCCAGTAGTATTCTAGCGGGACTGGACAATGAGCAGTTCTTC	CASSILAGLDNEQFF
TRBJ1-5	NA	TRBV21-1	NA	TGTGCCAGCAGCAAAGTGAGACAGGGCAGCAATCAGCCCCAGCATTTT	CASSKVRQGSNQPQHF
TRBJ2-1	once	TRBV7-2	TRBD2	TGTGCCAGCAGCCCCCGCGCTCGGACTAGCGGGGGCAATGAGCAGTTCTTC	CASSPRARTSGGNEQFF
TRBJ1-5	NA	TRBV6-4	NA	TGTGCCAGCAGTCGGGACATCAGCAATCAGCCCCAGCATTTT	CASSRDISNQPQHF
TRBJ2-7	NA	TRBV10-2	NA	TGCGCCAGCAGCGAGGACAGCTACGCGTCCTACGAGCAGTACTTC	CASSEDSYASYEQYF
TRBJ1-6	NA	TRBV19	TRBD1	TGTGCCAGTAGTACGGACAGGGAGAATTCACCCCTCCACTTT	CASSTDRENSPLHF
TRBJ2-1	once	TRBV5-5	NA	TGTGCCAGCAGCTTTCCGGCTCCCCATGAGCAGTTCTTC	CASSFPAPHEQFF
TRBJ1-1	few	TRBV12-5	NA	TGTGCTAGTGGTTGGGTGGGGACTGAAGCTTTCTTT	CASGWVGTEAFF
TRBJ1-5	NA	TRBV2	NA	TGTGCCAGCAGTGACGGTTTTAGCAATCAGCCCCAGCATTTT	CASSDGFSNQPQHF
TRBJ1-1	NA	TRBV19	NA	TGTGCCAGTAGTACCTCGGACGAAGCAAACACTGAAGCTTTCTTT	CASSTSDEANTEAFF
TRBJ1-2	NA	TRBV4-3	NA	TGCGCCAGCAGCCAGGGGTGGGATGGCTACACCTTC	CASSQGWDGYTF
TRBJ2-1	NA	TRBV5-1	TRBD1	TGCGCCAGCAGCTTGTCGTCAGGGGGCGGCCTATACAATGAGCAGTTCTTC	CASSLSSGGGLYNEQFF
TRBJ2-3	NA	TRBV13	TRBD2	TGTGCCAGCAGTTCATTAGGGCAGGGAGGGTCCGATACGCAGTATTTT	CASSSLGQGGSDTQYF
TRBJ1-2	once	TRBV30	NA	TGTGCCTGGAGTGTAAAGGGGTGGAGAGGCTACACCTTC	CAWSVKGWRGYTF
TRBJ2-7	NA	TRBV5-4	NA	TGTGCCAGCAGCTTGGGGGACTACGAGCAGTACTTC	CASSLGDYEQYF
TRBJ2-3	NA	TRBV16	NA	TGTGCCAGCAGCGACTACAGCACAGATACGCAGTATTTT	CASSDYSTDTQYF